One and the same sample provided the 18 T cell receptor beta chains below, sequenced in a study of T cell responses to AZD1222 COVID-19 vaccine. Assay used: immunoSEQ multiplex PCR; TCRdb lists only in-frame clones, some missing. The sample yields 150,000 to 250,000 clones, roughly nine tenths seen once. Source: peripheral blood, taken 28 days after the second AZD1222 dose. Receptors originate from an adult who received the AZD1222 COVID-19 vaccine.

The V and J genes are TRBV18 and TRBJ2-1; the match to TRBD2 covers 7 bases. With V trimmed by 2 bases and J by 3 bases, 4 bases remained unmatched. CDR1 KGHSH and CDR2 LQKENI come from the germline V gene. This CDR3 has 15 amino acids. The CDR3 sequence: CASSPSTSDYNEQFF. DNA of the CDR3: TGTGCCAGCTCACCATCTACTAGCGACTACAATGAGCAGTTCTTC.

The chain has TRBV5-1 and TRBJ1-3; D gene ambiguous. The V gene's germline CDR1 is SGHRS and CDR2 YFSETQ. V was pared by 1 base and J by 0 bases, with 11 bases between. The CDR3 loop spans 16 amino acids. CDR3 region: CASSLSSQVSGNTIYF. The CDR3 DNA reads as TGCGCCAGCAGCTTGTCAAGTCAGGTCTCTGGAAACACCATATATTTT.

The V call is TRBV21-1, the J call TRBJ1-3. TRBV21-1 is annotated as a pseudogene. This CDR3 has 17 amino acids. In DNA, the CDR3 is TGTGCCAGCAGCAAAGGGGAGAGCAGTTCGTACGGAAACACCATATATTTT. Translation gives CASSKGESSSYGNTIYF.

The chain has TRBV5-1 and TRBJ2-1; 10 bases fit TRBD2. The V gene's germline CDR1 is SGHRS and CDR2 YFSETQ. This CDR3 has 15 amino acids. Losses at the gene ends were 0 bases for V and 6 bases for J; bases not matched to a gene: 3. The CDR3: CASSLVASGSNEQFF. The DNA for the CDR3 is TGCGCCAGCAGCTTGGTAGCTAGCGGGAGCAATGAGCAGTTCTTC.

This clone was observed a single time. The chain has TRBV12-5 and TRBJ2-5; 12 bases map to TRBD2. The CDR3 sequence is 17 residues long. Germline trimming cut 7 bases from V and 4 bases from J; bases unmatched to any gene: 13. Germline CDR1 and CDR2: LGHNT and FRNRAP. The CDR3 DNA reads as TGTGCTAGTGTCCTAGGACTAGCGGGACCCGGTGGAGAGACCCAGTACTTC. Translated, it gives CASVLGLAGPGGETQYF.

V usage is TRBV19 and J usage is TRBJ1-5; no clear D. Germline CDR1 is LNHDA and CDR2 is SQIVND (reference sequence). This CDR3 contains 12 residues. With 7 bases removed from V and 8 bases from J, the gap between germline ends came to 12 bases. The CDR3 reads CASTFQPEPQHF. In DNA form, the CDR3 reads TGTGCCAGTACCTTCCAGCCGGAGCCCCAGCATTTT.

The V and J genes are TRBV5-1 and TRBJ2-5; 16 bases are a match to TRBD2. Germline CDR1 reads SGHRS; CDR2 reads YFSETQ. This CDR3 has 19 amino acids. With 2 bases clipped from V and 5 bases from J, the junction kept 12 bases outside the gene matches. Here the CDR3 reads CASSLGTSGRALLGETQYF. CDR3 nucleotides: TGCGCCAGCAGCTTAGGGACTAGCGGGAGGGCCCTCCTGGGTGAGACCCAGTACTTC.

The chain couples TRBV11-3 to TRBJ2-7; D uncertain. V was cut by 1 base and J by 2 bases, with 12 bases left in between. From germline, CDR1 is SGHNT and CDR2 YENEEA. The CDR3 spans 15 residues. CDR3 sequence: CASSLVGSIPYEQYF. The CDR3 DNA follows: TGTGCCAGCAGCTTAGTAGGCTCAATTCCCTACGAGCAGTACTTC.

The genes are TRBV6-4 and TRBJ1-6; D is undetermined. The CDR3 contains 16 residues. V was clipped by 8 bases and J by 2 bases, with 16 bases between them. Germline assignment: CDR1 MRHNA and CDR2 SNTAGT. CDR3 loop: CASPDCRAAYNSPLHF. For the CDR3, the DNA is TGTGCCAGCCCTGACTGTAGGGCTGCCTATAATTCACCCCTCCACTTT.

The chain is built from TRBV7-9 and TRBJ2-3, with D tentatively TRBD1 (5 bases). The CDR3 is 13 amino acids. V was shortened by 5 bases and J by 7 bases, with 13 bases between the two germline ends. Germline V gives CDR1 SEHNR, CDR2 FQNEAQ (reference sequence). CDR3 loop: CASSGDSTHTQYF. DNA of the CDR3: TGTGCCAGCAGCGGAGACAGCACCCATACGCAGTATTTT.

V and J are TRBV2 and TRBJ2-1, with D perhaps matching TRBD2 (6 bases). The CDR3 is 14 amino acids. Germline lookup yields CDR1 SNHLY and CDR2 FYNNEI. V lost 7 bases, J lost 7 bases, and 17 bases lay in between. The CDR3 sequence: CASNELARRNEQFF. CDR3 bases: TGTGCCAGCAACGAGCTAGCGCGAAGGAATGAGCAGTTCTTC. The full variable domain, in which reference TRBV2 and TRBJ2-1 provide the parts outside the CDR3, is EPEVTQTPSHQVTQMGQEVILRCVPISNHLYFYWYRQILGQKVEFLVSFYNNEISEKSEIFDDQFSVERPDGSNFTLKIRSTKLEDSAMYFCASNELARRNEQFFGPGTRLTVL.

V and J are TRBV5-1 and TRBJ1-1; 9 bases map to TRBD1. This CDR3 contains 16 residues. V was pared by 3 bases and J by 1 base, with 7 bases of the junction left unmatched. Germline lookup yields CDR1 SGHRS and CDR2 YFSETQ. CDR3 region: CASSYQQGARNTEAFF. The DNA of the CDR3 is TGCGCCAGCAGCTACCAACAGGGGGCGCGGAACACTGAAGCTTTCTTT. Full variable domain (outside the CDR3, taken from reference TRBV5-1 and TRBJ1-1): KAGVTQTPRYLIKTRGQQVTLSCSPISGHRSVSWYQQTPGQGLQFLFEYFSETQRNKGNFPGRFSGRQFSNSRSEMNVSTLELGDSALYLCASSYQQGARNTEAFFGQGTRLTVV.

The chain links TRBV7-2 to TRBJ2-7, with 9 bases lining up with TRBD1. The CDR3 sequence is 15 residues long. Trimming removed 1 base from V and 5 bases from J; junction bases left unmatched: 6. Germline CDR1 reads SGHTA; CDR2 reads FQGNSA. The CDR3 reads CASSLGQGVVHEQYF. CDR3 DNA sequence: TGTGCCAGCAGCTTAGGACAGGGGGTTGTCCACGAGCAGTACTTC.

The chain carries TRBV28 and TRBJ1-5; perhaps TRBD1 as D (6 bases). V lost 6 bases and J 2 bases, leaving 14 bases between the germline ends. The germline V gene has CDR1 MDHEN and CDR2 SYDVKM. This CDR3 has 15 amino acids. In nucleotides, the CDR3 is TGTGCCAGCAGGCCCCCAGGGGCGGGCAATCAGCCCCAGCATTTT. Its protein product is CASRPPGAGNQPQHF.

V and J are TRBV2 and TRBJ2-7; weak D call: TRBD2 (6 bases). There are 14 residues in the CDR3. Germline assignment: CDR1 SNHLY and CDR2 FYNNEI. Trimming left V 7 bases short and J 3 bases short, with 16 bases between. CDR3 sequence reads: CASIGWGEYYEQYF. Written as DNA, the CDR3 is TGTGCCAGCATCGGCTGGGGGGAGTACTACGAGCAGTACTTC.

The chain carries TRBV7-8 and TRBJ1-6; perhaps TRBD1 as D (6 bases). Trimming took 5 bases from V and 1 from J, leaving 12 bases between them. Germline V gives CDR1 SGHVS, CDR2 FQNEAQ. This CDR3 has 16 amino acids. The CDR3 is CASSPQGGSYNSPLHF. The CDR3 DNA reads as TGTGCCAGCAGCCCACAGGGCGGATCCTATAATTCACCCCTCCACTTT.

The V and J genes are TRBV10-3 and TRBJ1-2; D is possibly TRBD1 (6 bases). With 10 bases removed from V and 5 bases from J, the gap between germline ends came to 29 bases. This CDR3 has 17 residues. CDR1 ENHRY and CDR2 SYGVKD come from the germline V gene. CDR3 in DNA: TGTGCCACGACCCGCCCGGGGGCCCTCCAACTCGGGTATGGCTACACCTTC. The encoded protein is CATTRPGALQLGYGYTF.

The chain combines TRBV28 with TRBJ2-7, with 8 positions matching TRBD2. This CDR3 comprises 16 residues. V was clipped by 0 bases and J by 0 bases; unmatched bases: 4. CDR1 is MDHEN, CDR2 SYDVKM, per germline. CDR3 bases: TGTGCCAGCAGTTTATGGCGGCGGGAGGACTCCTACGAGCAGTACTTC. This sequence encodes CASSLWRREDSYEQYF.